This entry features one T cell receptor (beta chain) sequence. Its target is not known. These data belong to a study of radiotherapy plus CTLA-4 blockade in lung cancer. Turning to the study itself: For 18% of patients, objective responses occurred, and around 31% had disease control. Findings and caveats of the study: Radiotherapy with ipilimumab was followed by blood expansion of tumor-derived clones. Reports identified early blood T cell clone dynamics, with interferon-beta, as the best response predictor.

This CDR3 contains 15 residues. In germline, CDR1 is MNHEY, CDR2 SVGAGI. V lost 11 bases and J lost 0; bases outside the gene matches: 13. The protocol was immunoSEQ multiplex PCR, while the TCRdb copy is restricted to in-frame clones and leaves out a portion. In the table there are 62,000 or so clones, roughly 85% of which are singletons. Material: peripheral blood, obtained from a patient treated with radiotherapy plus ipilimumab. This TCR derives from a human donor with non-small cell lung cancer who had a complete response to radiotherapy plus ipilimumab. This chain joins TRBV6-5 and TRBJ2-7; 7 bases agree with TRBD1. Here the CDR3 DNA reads TGTGCCTCTCAAAGGGACAGCGTTAGCTCCTACGAGCAGTACGTC. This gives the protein CASQRDSVSSYEQYV.